This TCR beta chain was found in a study of PD-1 blockade in classical Hodgkin lymphoma. Points from the study as a whole: Prior to therapy, complete responders displayed diversity much like that of newly diagnosed patients.

All trial patients relapsed after autologous stem cell transplantation. The CDR3 length is 16 residues. J lost 0 bases, V lost 6 bases, and 10 bases had no gene match. Germline CDR1 and CDR2: LNHDA and SQIVND (reference sequence). A note on this clone: The antigen is not known.

Data came from immunoSEQ multiplex PCR; TCRdb stores just in-frame clones and leaves some out. This table has some 46,000 clones, around three quarters appearing once. The sequence was obtained from a human donor with classical Hodgkin lymphoma. The input for sequencing was peripheral blood mononuclear cells (PBMCs), taken before the second cycle of nivolumab. V gene TRBV19 combines with J gene TRBJ1-1; 7 bases fit TRBD1. CDR3 amino acids: CASRNRGRTLNTEAFF. As DNA, the CDR3 is TGTGCCAGTAGGAACAGGGGCCGAACTTTGAACACTGAAGCTTTCTTT.